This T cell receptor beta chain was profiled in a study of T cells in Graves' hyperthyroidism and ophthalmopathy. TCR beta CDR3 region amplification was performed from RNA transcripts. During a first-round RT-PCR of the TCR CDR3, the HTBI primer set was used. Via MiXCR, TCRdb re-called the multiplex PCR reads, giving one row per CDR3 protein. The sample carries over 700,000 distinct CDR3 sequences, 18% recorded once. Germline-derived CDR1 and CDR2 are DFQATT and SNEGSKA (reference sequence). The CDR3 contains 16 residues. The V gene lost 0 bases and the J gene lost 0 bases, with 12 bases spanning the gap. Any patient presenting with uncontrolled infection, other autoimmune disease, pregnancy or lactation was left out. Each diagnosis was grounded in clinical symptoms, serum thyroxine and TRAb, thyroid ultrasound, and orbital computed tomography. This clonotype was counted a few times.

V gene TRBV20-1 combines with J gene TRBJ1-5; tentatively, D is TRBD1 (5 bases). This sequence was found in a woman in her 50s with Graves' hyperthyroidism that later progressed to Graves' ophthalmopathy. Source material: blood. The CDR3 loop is CSARDLGAYSNQPQHF. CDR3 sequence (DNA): TGCAGTGCTAGAGACCTTGGGGCTTATAGCAATCAGCCCCAGCATTTT.